This TCR beta chain was found in a study of Ad26.COV2.S vaccination and SARS-CoV-2 variants. Concerning this clone itself: The antigen is not known.

General study points: Vaccinees and placebo recipients showed similar non-spike TCR breadth. Placebo recipients showed lower spike-specific TCR breadth than vaccinees.

TCRdb's table, derived via immunoSEQ multiplex PCR, lists solely in-frame clones and lacks some. The sample shows roughly 180,000 clones, 70% to 90% of them seen only once. The CDR3 totals 10 residues. Germline CDR1 SQVTM, CDR2 ANQGSEA. Trimming removed 8 bases from V and 8 bases from J, with 10 bases in between. The chain combines TRBV29-1 with TRBJ2-1; D is unclear. The receptor's source is a human donor who had recovered from COVID-19. Sequencing used peripheral blood, obtained after recovery from COVID-19. CDR3 region: CSLRPHEQFF. The CDR3 DNA reads TGCAGCCTCCGCCCCCATGAGCAGTTCTTC.